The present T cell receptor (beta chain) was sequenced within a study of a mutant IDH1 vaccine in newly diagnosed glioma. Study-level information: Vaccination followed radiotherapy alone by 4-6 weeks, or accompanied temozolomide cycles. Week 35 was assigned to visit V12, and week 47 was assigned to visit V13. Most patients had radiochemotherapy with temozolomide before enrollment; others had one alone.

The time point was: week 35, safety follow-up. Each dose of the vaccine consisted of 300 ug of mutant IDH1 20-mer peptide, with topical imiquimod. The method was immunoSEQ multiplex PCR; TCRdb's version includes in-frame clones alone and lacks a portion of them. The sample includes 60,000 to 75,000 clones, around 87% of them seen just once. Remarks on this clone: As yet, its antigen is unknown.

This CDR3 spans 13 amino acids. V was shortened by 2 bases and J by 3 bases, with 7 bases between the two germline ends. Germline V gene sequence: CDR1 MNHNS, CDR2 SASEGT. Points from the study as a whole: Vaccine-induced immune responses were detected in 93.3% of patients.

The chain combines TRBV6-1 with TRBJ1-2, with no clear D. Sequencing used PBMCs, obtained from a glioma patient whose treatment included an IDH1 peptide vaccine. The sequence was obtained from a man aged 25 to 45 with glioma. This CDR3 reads CASSESSHYGYTF. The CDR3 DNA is TGTGCCAGCAGTGAAAGCAGCCACTATGGCTACACCTTC.